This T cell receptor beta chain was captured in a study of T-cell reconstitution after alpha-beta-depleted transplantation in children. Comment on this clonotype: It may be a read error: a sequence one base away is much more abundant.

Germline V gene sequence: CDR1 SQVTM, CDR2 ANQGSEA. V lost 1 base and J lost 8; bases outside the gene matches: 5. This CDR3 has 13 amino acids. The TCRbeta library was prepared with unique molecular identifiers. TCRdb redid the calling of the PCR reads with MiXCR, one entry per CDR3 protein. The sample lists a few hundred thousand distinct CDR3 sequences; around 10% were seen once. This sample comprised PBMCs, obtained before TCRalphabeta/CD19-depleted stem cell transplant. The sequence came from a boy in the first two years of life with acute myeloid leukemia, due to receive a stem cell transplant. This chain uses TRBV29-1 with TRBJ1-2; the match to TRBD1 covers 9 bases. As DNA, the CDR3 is TGCAGCGTTGAAGTTACAGGGGGCAGAGGCTACACCTTC. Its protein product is CSVEVTGGRGYTF.